Listed below are T cell receptor beta chains from one sample, sequenced in a study of Tregs in tolerant kidney transplant recipients. Method: immunoSEQ multiplex PCR; TCRdb's copy keeps in-frame clones and lacks some. The sample shows roughly 80,000 clones, roughly 98% of them seen only once. Material: CD4+ T cells from blood, obtained before the transplant. The receptors were gathered from a human donor who received a combined kidney and bone marrow transplant. Both conserved end residues are part of each CDR3. Each record gives: V gene, CDR3 protein.

TRBV7-2 | CASSLGGTTGNTIYF
TRBV29-1 | CSVTRQGDGYTF
TRBV14 | CASTIKRESFLRYEQYF
TRBV12-5 | CASGLGTSGGETQYF
TRBV5-1 | CASSPRLPGTLGNEQFF
TRBV19 | CASSPMGTGYSGNTIYF
TRBV5-4 | CASSFGLGKGAEAFF
TRBV5-1 | CASSARDKGNTIYF
TRBV7-3 | CASSLSVLGSNTGELFF
TRBV7-3 | CASSPTGGDYGYTF
TRBV29-1 | CSVALATGVGAFF
TRBV7-9 | CASSPPLNRLSYNEQFF
TRBV7-9 | CASSLGTGSGLNEKLFF
TRBV2 | CASSSMRGKNEQFF
TRBV5-1 | CASSSTGGNEKLFF
TRBV19 | CASSIGTPSWGYTF
TRBV9 | CASSVGSSSNEQFF
TRBV7-9 | CASSFSGVGDEQYF
TRBV7-2 | CASSSGLAGYEQYF
TRBV7-2 | CASSLTWGYQETQYF
TRBV18 | CASSLDNSGANVLTF
TRBV7-9 | CASSLSGTGTFGYTF
TRBV6-5 | CASSSLGAQHYEQYF
TRBV6-5 | CASSYRKAGNEQFF
TRBV7-2 | CASSPLGGPYGYTF
TRBV7-2 | CASSLGASGSYEQYF
TRBV25-1 | CASREVGGVMEAFF
TRBV7-6 | CASSPGQGRANEKLFF
TRBV14 | CATSPGLAGQETQYF
TRBV7-9 | CASSLFGTSGNNYEQYF
TRBV2 | CASTGTYEGAQYF
TRBV19 | CASSTSSGAYEQYF
TRBV7-3 | CASSRSGWETQYF
TRBV11-2 | CASSLAGGAYNEQFF
TRBV30 | CALSGTGYGYTF
TRBV23-1 | CASSQLQCSGLAFDEQYF
TRBV9 | CASTRSQGIYGYTF
TRBV9 | CASSVGSGEGGEQFF
TRBV4-1 | CASSQGTQNQPQHF
TRBV5-4 | CASSQDTSSYNEQFF
TRBV7-2 | CASSLGLYNEQFF
TRBV23-1 | CASSRPTPPLRDTEAFF
TRBV11-3 | CASTKTGHTNGELFF
TRBV4-2 | CASSQGAGGSSYEQYF